This T cell receptor (beta chain) was obtained from a study of T cells in Graves' hyperthyroidism and ophthalmopathy. This clonotype was observed at least ten times. Amplification of TCR beta CDR3 regions used RNA as the template. First-round RT-PCR targeting the TCR CDR3 was performed with the HTBI primer set. TCRdb reprocessed the multiplex PCR reads with MiXCR, giving one entry per CDR3 protein. The sample includes about 180,000 distinct CDR3 sequences, about a sixth of them seen just once. The germline CDR1 and CDR2 sequences are PRHDT and FYEKMQ (reference sequence). This CDR3 has 14 amino acids. Trimming cost V 5 bases and J 4 bases; bases outside gene matches: 5.

Sequencing input: blood. V usage is TRBV13 and J usage is TRBJ1-2; 9 nucleotides match TRBD1. The source is a woman aged 50 to 60 with Graves' hyperthyroidism. The CDR3 here is CASSTGQGTYGYTF. CDR3 nucleotide sequence: TGTGCCAGCAGCACGGGACAGGGAACCTATGGCTACACCTTC.